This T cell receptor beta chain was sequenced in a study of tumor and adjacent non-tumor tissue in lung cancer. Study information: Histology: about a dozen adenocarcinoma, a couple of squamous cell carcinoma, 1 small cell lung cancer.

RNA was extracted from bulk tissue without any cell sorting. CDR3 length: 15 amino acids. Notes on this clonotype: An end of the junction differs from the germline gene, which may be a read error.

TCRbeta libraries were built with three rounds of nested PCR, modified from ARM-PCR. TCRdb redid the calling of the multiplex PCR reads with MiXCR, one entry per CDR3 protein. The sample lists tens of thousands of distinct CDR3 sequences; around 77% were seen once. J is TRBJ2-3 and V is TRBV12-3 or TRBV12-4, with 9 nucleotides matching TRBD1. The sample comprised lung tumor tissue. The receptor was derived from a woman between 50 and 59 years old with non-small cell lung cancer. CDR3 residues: CASNGDRASTYTQYF. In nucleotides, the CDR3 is TGTGCCAGTAACGGGGACAGGGCTAGCACATATACGCAGTATTTT.